The clone carrying this T cell receptor (beta chain) was seen more than once but under ten times. The CDR3 is 16 amino acids. The V segment lost 4 bases and the J segment 3 bases; nucleotides outside the gene matches: 7. Germline CDR1 SGHNT, CDR2 YYREEE (reference sequence). Assay used: immunoSEQ multiplex PCR; TCRdb lists only in-frame clones, some missing. The sample lists some 19,000 clones, 74% occurring once. Documented treatment: randomized to nivolumab then ipilimumab (arm A) or the reverse (arm B). The sample belongs to a study of sequential checkpoint blockade in melanoma. The TCR sequence derives from a human donor with melanoma. The rearrangement uses TRBV5-4 and TRBJ2-7; 13 bases agree with TRBD2. The sequences come from CD8+ T cells sorted from blood (inferred from file names), collected from a patient given nivolumab and ipilimumab in sequence. The CDR3, as DNA: TGTGCCAGCAGCCGTCAACTAGCGGGGGGGGTCTACGAGCAGTACTTC. This sequence encodes CASSRQLAGGVYEQYF.